This entry is about one T cell receptor beta chain. Its antigen remains unidentified. The data were obtained in a study of T cell responses to AZD1222 COVID-19 vaccine. Study details: Analysis merged second doses at about 4 or about 12 weeks. Study outcomes and limitations: Clonal diversity may have been underestimated in mostly white British donors. Baseline serostatus was positive in only a handful of AZD1222 recipients. Repertoires were sampled only after the peak T cell response.

Assay: immunoSEQ multiplex PCR; the TCRdb copy retains only in-frame clones and omits some. Here the sample spans about 120,000 clones, roughly 90% being singletons. This receptor was obtained from an adult in good health. Here the sequenced sample was peripheral blood, taken on day 0 of AZD1222 vaccination.

The chain's CDR3 is CASSYRRFSGANVLTF. In nucleotides, the CDR3 is TGTGCCAGCAGTTACCGCCGGTTCTCTGGGGCCAACGTCCTGACTTTC. This chain connects TRBV6-5 to TRBJ2-6; D not resolved. V was trimmed by 2 bases and J by 0 bases, leaving 8 bases between them. The CDR3 covers 16 residues. CDR1 and CDR2 from the germline V gene are MNHEY and SVGAGI.